Below, 4 T cell receptor beta chains from the same sample are listed, as sequenced in a study of tumor-infiltrating lymphocytes in primary liver carcinoma. Making TCR beta cDNA involved 400 to 600 ng total RNA and a constant-region primer. The TCR beta library was amplified through three nested multiplex PCR rounds in a modified ARM-PCR procedure. It was with TRBV1-TRBV30 forward primers and a C-beta reverse primer that the first two PCR rounds were run, at roughly 9 cycles each. TCRdb redid the calling of the multiplex PCR reads with MiXCR, one entry per CDR3 protein. The sample has approximately 40,000 distinct CDR3 sequences, about three quarters seen once. From unsorted bulk tissue weighing 20-30 mg, DNA and RNA were co-extracted. The sequencing input was liver tumor tissue from sampling region 2. Subset in this sample: tumor region T2, inferior pole. These receptors were collected from a man aged 35-49 years with primary liver carcinoma and hepatitis B virus infection.

The chain has TRBV12-3 or TRBV12-4 and TRBJ1-1; D is perhaps TRBD1 (6 bases). The CDR3 is 14 amino acids. Deletions cut 7 bases from V and 1 base from J, with 13 bases between. CDR3 sequence (DNA): TGTGCCAGCACCCTAGAACAGGGGAACACTGAAGCTTTCTTT. Amino acid sequence: CASTLEQGNTEAFF.

The chain has TRBV5-5 and TRBJ2-3; 14 bases fit TRBD2. The germline gives CDR1 SGHKS, CDR2 YYEKEE (reference sequence). The CDR3 sequence is 17 residues long. V dropped 8 bases and J dropped 5; count of bases not matched to a gene: 13. The CDR3 region is CARIPTGTSGSGDTQYF. CDR3 nucleotide sequence: TGTGCCAGAATCCCAACCGGGACTAGCGGGAGTGGAGATACGCAGTATTTT.

Comment on this clonotype: The junction shows a germline mismatch at one end, possibly a read error. The chain combines TRBV11-2 with TRBJ2-3, with D perhaps TRBD2 (5 bases). Germline CDR1 SGHAT, CDR2 FQNNGV. The CDR3 spans 17 residues. The CDR3 sequence: CASSLDPEEASIDTQYF. CDR3 bases: TGTGCCAGCAGCTTAGATCCGGAGGAGGCTAGCATAGATACGCAGTATTTT.

The chain couples TRBV5-8 to TRBJ2-2; D gene uncertain. Germline CDR1 reads SGHTS; CDR2 reads YDEGEE. V was pared by 4 bases and J by 6 bases, with 22 bases between. This CDR3 has 17 residues. This CDR3 is CASSPWASATNPGELFF. DNA for the CDR3: TGTGCCAGCAGCCCATGGGCGTCAGCCACTAACCCCGGGGAGCTGTTTTTT.